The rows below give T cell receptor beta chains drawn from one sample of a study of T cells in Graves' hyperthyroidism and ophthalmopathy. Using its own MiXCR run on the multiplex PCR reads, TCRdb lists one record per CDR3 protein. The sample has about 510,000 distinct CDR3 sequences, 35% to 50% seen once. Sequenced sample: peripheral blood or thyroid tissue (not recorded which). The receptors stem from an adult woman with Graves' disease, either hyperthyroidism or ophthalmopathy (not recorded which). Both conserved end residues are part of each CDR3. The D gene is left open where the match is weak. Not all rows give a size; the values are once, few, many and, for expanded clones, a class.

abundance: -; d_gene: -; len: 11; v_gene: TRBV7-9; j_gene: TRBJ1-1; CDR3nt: TGTGCCAGCAGTACAGGGTTTTTGGCTTTCTTT; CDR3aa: CASSTGFLAFF
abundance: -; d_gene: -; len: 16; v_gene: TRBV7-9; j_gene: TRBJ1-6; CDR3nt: TGTGCCAGCCCTCAGACTCGCACCGGGGAGATTTCACCCCTCCACTTT; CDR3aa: CASPQTRTGEISPLHF
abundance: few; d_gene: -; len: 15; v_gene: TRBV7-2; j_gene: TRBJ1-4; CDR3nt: TGTGCCAGCAGCTTAAGGGGCAGAAACAATGAAAAACTGTTTTTT; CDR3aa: CASSLRGRNNEKLFF
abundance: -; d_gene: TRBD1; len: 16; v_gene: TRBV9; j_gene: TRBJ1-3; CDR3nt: TGTGCCAGCTCACCACCGCCGGGACAGGAAGGAAACACCATATATTTT; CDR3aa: CASSPPPGQEGNTIYF
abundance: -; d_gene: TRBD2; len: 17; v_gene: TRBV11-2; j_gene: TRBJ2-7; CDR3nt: TGTGCCAGCAGCTTGGCCCTTGGACTAGCGGGCGCCTACGAGCAGTACTTC; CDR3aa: CASSLALGLAGAYEQYF
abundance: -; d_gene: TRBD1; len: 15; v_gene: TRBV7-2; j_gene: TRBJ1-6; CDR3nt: TGTGCCAGCAGCTTAGAAGGGACAGGGGCATCTCCCCTCCACTTT; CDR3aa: CASSLEGTGASPLHF
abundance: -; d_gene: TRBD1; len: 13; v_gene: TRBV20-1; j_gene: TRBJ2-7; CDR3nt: TGCAGTGCTCAACAGGGGGGACCATACGAGCAGTACTTC; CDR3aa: CSAQQGGPYEQYF
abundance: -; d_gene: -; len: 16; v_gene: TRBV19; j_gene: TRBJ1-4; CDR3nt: TGTGCCAGCTCACCAAGAGGGCCGGGAACTAATGAAAAACTGTTTTTT; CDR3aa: CASSPRGPGTNEKLFF
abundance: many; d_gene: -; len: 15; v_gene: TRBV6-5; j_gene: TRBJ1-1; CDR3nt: TGTGCCAGCAGTTACGTGGGAGGGGGGGACACTGAAGCTTTCTTT; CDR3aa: CASSYVGGGDTEAFF
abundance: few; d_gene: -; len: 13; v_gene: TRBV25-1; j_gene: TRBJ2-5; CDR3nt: TGTGCCAGCACCCTTCTCGGGGAAGAGACCCAGTACTTC; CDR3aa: CASTLLGEETQYF
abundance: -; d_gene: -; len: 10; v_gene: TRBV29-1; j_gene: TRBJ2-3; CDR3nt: TGCAGCGCAGGGGCAGATACGCAGTATTTT; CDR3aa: CSAGADTQYF
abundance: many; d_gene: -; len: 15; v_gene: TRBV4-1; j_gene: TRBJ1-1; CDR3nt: TGCGCCAGCAGCCAAGATAGGGCAGCGTGGAGTGAAGCTTTCTTT; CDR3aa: CASSQDRAAWSEAFF
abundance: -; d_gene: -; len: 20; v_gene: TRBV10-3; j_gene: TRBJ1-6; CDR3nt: TGTGCCATCAGTGGATCGTCGGGGAGACCAACGAGCTCCTATAATTCACCCCTCCACTTT; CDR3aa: CAISGSSGRPTSSYNSPLHF
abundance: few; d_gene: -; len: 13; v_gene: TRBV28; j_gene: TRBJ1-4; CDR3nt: TGTGCCAGCAGGGGCGTGCCAATAGAAAAACTGTTTTTT; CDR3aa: CASRGVPIEKLFF
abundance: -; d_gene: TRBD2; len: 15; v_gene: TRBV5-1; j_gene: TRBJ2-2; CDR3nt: TGCGCCAGCAGCCAGGGACTAGCGGGGTCCGGGGAGCTGTTTTTT; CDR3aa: CASSQGLAGSGELFF